This is a list of T cell receptor beta chains from one sample in a study of blood T cell repertoires in COVID-19. Some clones are missing from TCRdb's copy, which holds only in-frame ones; the method was immunoSEQ multiplex PCR. The sample records 73,000 or so clones, roughly 90% being singletons. Sequences were obtained from peripheral blood. These receptors came from a man aged 30 to 39 with acute or convalescent COVID-19. Each CDR3 is given with its conserved first and last residue. The D gene is left open where the match is weak. The listing skips clone size in some rows; elsewhere it reads once, few, many or a size class.

clone size	V gene	D gene	J gene	CDR3 DNA	CDR3 protein
-	TRBV7-9	TRBD2	TRBJ2-7	TGTGCCAGCAGCTTAGCTCTCGTGCGGGAGAGGGAGACCTCCTACGAGCAGTACTTC	CASSLALVRERETSYEQYF
-	TRBV7-2	-	TRBJ2-5	TGTGCCAGCAGCTTCAGGGTAGAAGAGACCCAGTACTTC	CASSFRVEETQYF
-	TRBV27	-	TRBJ2-2	TGTGCCAGCAGTTCGGGACTGGGGACCGGGGAGCTGTTTTTT	CASSSGLGTGELFF
-	TRBV6-5	-	TRBJ2-1	TGTGCCAGCAGTCCACCGCGGGGTCCCCACAATGAGCAGTTCTTC	CASSPPRGPHNEQFF
-	TRBV7-9	-	TRBJ1-2	TGTGCCAGCAGCTTAGGGTCACGCAACGGCTATGGCTACACCTTC	CASSLGSRNGYGYTF
-	TRBV20-1	-	TRBJ2-7	TGCAGTGCTACCGGTACCTACGAGCAGTACTTC	CSATGTYEQYF
-	TRBV10-3	-	TRBJ2-7	TGTGCCATCAGTGACAGTGCCCCCGCCGAGCAGTACTTC	CAISDSAPAEQYF
-	TRBV6-2/TRBV6-3	TRBD2	TRBJ2-3	TGTGCCAGCAGTTACCCGGCCGGGGGGGTGACAGTGGATACGCAGTATTTT	CASSYPAGGVTVDTQYF
-	TRBV5-8	-	TRBJ1-2	TGTGCCAGCAGCTTCACACACGCAGATGGCTACACCTTC	CASSFTHADGYTF
once	TRBV7-9	TRBD1	TRBJ2-7	TGTGCCAGCAGCCCCCGGGACAGGGGTTCCCACGAGCAGTACTTC	CASSPRDRGSHEQYF
-	TRBV5-1	TRBD2	TRBJ2-1	TGCGCCAGCAGTCGGGAGGCCGTATACAATGAGCAGTTCTTC	CASSREAVYNEQFF
-	TRBV5-1	-	TRBJ1-6	TGCGCCAGCAGCCTCAAAGACTCTATACGGAATTCACCCCTCCACTTT	CASSLKDSIRNSPLHF
few	TRBV30	TRBD2	TRBJ2-3	TGTGCCTGGAGCCTGGGGACTAGGTATGATACGCAGTATTTT	CAWSLGTRYDTQYF
-	TRBV9	TRBD2	TRBJ2-3	TGTGCCAGCAGCGTAGCGGGACTAGCGGGAGGGGCAGATACGCAGTATTTT	CASSVAGLAGGADTQYF
-	TRBV6-1	TRBD1	TRBJ2-7	TGTGCCAGCAGTGAATCTCTTCGGGACAGGGGGTACGAGCAGTACTTC	CASSESLRDRGYEQYF
once	TRBV19	TRBD1	TRBJ1-5	TGTGCCAGTAGTGAATACAGGGGTGGCAATCAGCCCCAGCATTTT	CASSEYRGGNQPQHF
once	TRBV19	-	TRBJ2-2	TGTGCCAGTAGCGCAGGGGTGAACACCGGGGAGCTGTTTTTT	CASSAGVNTGELFF
-	TRBV28	-	TRBJ2-7	TGTGCCATAGACAGGGAGGTCTCCTACGAGCAGTACTTC	CAIDREVSYEQYF
-	TRBV7-2	TRBD2	TRBJ2-2	TGTGCCAGCAGCTTAATGTTAGCGGGAGGTCCCGGGGAGCTGTTTTTT	CASSLMLAGGPGELFF
-	TRBV25-1	-	TRBJ1-1	TGTGCCAGCAGTATCCAGGGGAACACTGAAGCTTTCTTT	CASSIQGNTEAFF
-	TRBV5-4	-	TRBJ2-5	TGTGCCACCCAACCCCCGGGAGCAAAAGAGACCCAGTACTTC	CATQPPGAKETQYF
few	TRBV28	TRBD1	TRBJ1-5	TGTGCCAGCAGTTTGTCCCCCCTACAGGGGCGCAATCAGCCCCAGCATTTT	CASSLSPLQGRNQPQHF
-	TRBV5-5	TRBD2	TRBJ2-5	TGTGCCAGCAGCAAACTAGCGGGCCTTATAGAAGAGACCCAGTACTTC	CASSKLAGLIEETQYF
-	TRBV5-6	TRBD2	TRBJ2-1	TGTGCCAGCAGCCGTCTTGGTCGCGGGAGGGCGAGCAATGAGCAGTTCTTC	CASSRLGRGRASNEQFF
-	TRBV9	TRBD2	TRBJ2-7	TGTGCCAGCAGCGTAGCAGGAAGCGGGAGCTACGAGCAGTACTTC	CASSVAGSGSYEQYF
-	TRBV7-9	-	TRBJ2-3	TGTGCCAGCAGCTTAGGATCTTCGGCAGATACGCAGTATTTT	CASSLGSSADTQYF
-	TRBV6-1	-	TRBJ2-1	TGTGCCAGCAGTGAGAGACAGGATCTCCCCGGTGAGCAGTTCTTC	CASSERQDLPGEQFF
medium-sized	TRBV9	-	TRBJ1-2	TGTGCCAGCAGCTCTGACAGAGACTATGGCTACACCTTC	CASSSDRDYGYTF
-	TRBV14	-	TRBJ2-7	TGTGCCAGCAGCCAAGCAAACGAGCAGTACTTC	CASSQANEQYF
-	TRBV20-1	-	TRBJ1-2	TGCAGTGCGAGGCCAGCCTATGGCTACACCTTC	CSARPAYGYTF
-	TRBV5-4	TRBD1	TRBJ1-6	TGTGCCAGCAGCCAGGGGGACAATTCACCCCTCCACTTT	CASSQGDNSPLHF
-	TRBV7-8	TRBD2	TRBJ2-7	TGTGCCAGCAGCTTAAGACTAGCGGTTTCCAGTTCCTACGAGCAGTACTTC	CASSLRLAVSSSYEQYF
-	TRBV19	-	TRBJ1-2	TGTGCCAGTAGTAGACCGCGGCCCGATGGCTACACCTTC	CASSRPRPDGYTF
few	TRBV27	-	TRBJ1-5	TGTGCCAGCAGTCGCGCCGGGGATCAGCCCCAGCATTTT	CASSRAGDQPQHF
-	TRBV4-2	TRBD2	TRBJ2-1	TGTGCCAGCAGCTCTCAAAGCGGGAGCTCCTACAATGAGCAGTTCTTC	CASSSQSGSSYNEQFF
-	TRBV5-1	-	TRBJ2-5	TGCGCCAGCAGCTCGTATACAGTCCAAGAGACCCAGTACTTC	CASSSYTVQETQYF
-	TRBV30	TRBD1	TRBJ2-7	TGTGCCTGGAGTGGCTGGACAGGGAGCTCCTACGAGCAGTACTTC	CAWSGWTGSSYEQYF
once	TRBV6-5	-	TRBJ1-5	TGTGCCAGCGCGCCCAGGGGTAATCAGCCCCAGCATTTT	CASAPRGNQPQHF
once	TRBV27	TRBD1	TRBJ2-7	TGTGCCAGCAGACTCTCGACAGGGGGGGCCTACGAGCAGTACTTC	CASRLSTGGAYEQYF
-	TRBV28	-	TRBJ1-4	TGTGCCAGCAGTTTCTTAGCTGAAAAACTGTTTTTT	CASSFLAEKLFF
-	TRBV30	TRBD2	TRBJ2-5	TGTGCCTGGAGTCGTTTAGGACTAGTGAGGGAGACCCAGTACTTC	CAWSRLGLVRETQYF
-	TRBV6-5	-	TRBJ1-3	TGTGCCAGCAGGGACAGCGGCTCTGGAAACACCATATATTTT	CASRDSGSGNTIYF
-	TRBV27	-	TRBJ2-3	TGTGCCAGCAGTACATCAGAGGCAGATACGCAGTATTTT	CASSTSEADTQYF
-	TRBV30	TRBD1	TRBJ2-2	TGTGCCTGGACCACCCCGGGACAGGGGTACACCGGGGAGCTGTTTTTT	CAWTTPGQGYTGELFF
-	TRBV19	TRBD1	TRBJ2-5	TGTGCCAGTAGTGACTACCACAGGGGCGGGCGGGAGACCCAGTACTTC	CASSDYHRGGRETQYF
-	TRBV7-2	-	TRBJ2-1	TGTGCCAGCAGCTTCCCGGCGGGTAGGTCTAGCTCCTACAATGAGCAGTTCTTC	CASSFPAGRSSSYNEQFF
-	TRBV19	TRBD2	TRBJ2-7	TGTGCCAGTACCTTGAGCGGGAGTACCGACGAGCAGTACTTC	CASTLSGSTDEQYF
-	TRBV7-2	-	TRBJ2-2	TGTGCCAGCAGCTTTAGCGGGAACACCGGGGAGCTGTTTTTT	CASSFSGNTGELFF
few	TRBV9	-	TRBJ1-2	TGTGCCAGCAGGGACGACACAGGGAGCTATGGCTACACCTTC	CASRDDTGSYGYTF
-	TRBV5-6	TRBD1	TRBJ2-5	TGTGCCAGCAGCAAGACAGGGGAAGAGACCCAGTACTTC	CASSKTGEETQYF
-	TRBV4-2	TRBD1	TRBJ1-1	TGTGCCAGCAGCCCTCGGACAGGGGGGGCTGAAGCTTTCTTT	CASSPRTGGAEAFF
-	TRBV19	TRBD1	TRBJ2-2	TGTGCCAGTAGGAAACAGGGGGCGCTGAACACCGGGGAGCTGTTTTTT	CASRKQGALNTGELFF
once	TRBV18	TRBD1	TRBJ1-6	TGTGCCAGCTCACCATCCGTTCAGGGGGCGCCGAAAAATTCACCCCTCCACTTT	CASSPSVQGAPKNSPLHF
-	TRBV29-1	TRBD1	TRBJ1-1	TGCAGCGTTGAAGATATGATCAGGGGGCCAGCTGAAGCTTTCTTT	CSVEDMIRGPAEAFF
-	TRBV7-2	-	TRBJ2-7	TGTGCCAGCAGTCGTACCCCGGGACTCAACACCTACGAGCAGTACTTC	CASSRTPGLNTYEQYF
-	TRBV12-3/TRBV12-4	-	TRBJ2-7	TGTGCCAGCAGTTTAGCGCGGATCGACGAGCAGTACTTC	CASSLARIDEQYF
-	TRBV7-9	-	TRBJ1-2	TGTGCCAGCAGCTTAGTTGCAGGGCCAGGAATTGGCTACACCTTC	CASSLVAGPGIGYTF
-	TRBV11-2	TRBD2	TRBJ2-7	TGTGCCAGCAGCTTAGCGGGAGGGCCGGACGAGCAGTACTTC	CASSLAGGPDEQYF
-	TRBV6-6	-	TRBJ2-5	TGTGCCAGCGGAGGTCGAAGAGAGACCCAGTACTTC	CASGGRRETQYF